The 26 T cell receptor beta chains below come from one sample, sequenced in a study of blood T cell repertoires in COVID-19. The table came from immunoSEQ multiplex PCR; TCRdb's copy has only in-frame clones and leaves some out. The sample carries 300,000 to 500,000 clones, around 89% recorded once. The material sequenced was PBMCs or T cells enriched from blood (not recorded which). These receptors all come from a woman aged 30 to 39 with acute COVID-19.

The chain carries TRBV18 and TRBJ1-3, with D possibly TRBD1 on 6 matching bases. Looked up from germline, CDR1 is KGHSH and CDR2 is LQKENI. There are 16 residues in the CDR3. Trimming took off 3 bases at V and 4 bases at J, with 16 bases between the two ends. The DNA for the CDR3 is TGTGCCAGCTCACCTAGACAGGCCGCTAGAGGAAACACCATATATTTT. Translating it yields CASSPRQAARGNTIYF.

In its sample, this clone was seen once. The chain is built from TRBV23-1 and TRBJ1-1, with D maybe TRBD1 (5 bases). TRBV23-1 counts as an open reading frame of uncertain function. V lost 4 bases and J 2 bases, leaving 14 bases between the germline ends. The CDR3 loop spans 15 amino acids. In nucleotides, the CDR3 is TGCGCCAGCAGTCTACAGGAAGGGTTTAACACTGAAGCTTTCTTT. Translated, it gives CASSLQEGFNTEAFF.

This chain joins TRBV24-1 and TRBJ2-1; 12 bases align to TRBD2. The V gene's germline CDR1 is KGHDR and CDR2 SFDVKD. The V segment lost 5 bases and the J segment 8 bases; nucleotides outside the gene matches: 9. This CDR3 has 16 amino acids. The CDR3 sequence is CATSVASGGAFHEQFF. The CDR3 coding sequence is TGTGCCACCAGTGTGGCTAGCGGGGGGGCTTTCCATGAGCAGTTCTTC.

This rearrangement joins TRBV7-2 to TRBJ2-1, with 7 bases matching TRBD1. The length of the CDR3 is 15 residues. The germline gives CDR1 SGHTA, CDR2 FQGNSA. Losses at the gene ends were 5 bases for V and 9 bases for J; bases not matched to a gene: 13. The CDR3: CASSPNRDRFGEQFF. The DNA of the CDR3 is TGTGCCAGCAGCCCAAACCGGGACAGATTTGGTGAGCAGTTCTTC. The complete variable domain, with remaining parts taken from reference TRBV7-2 and TRBJ2-1, reads GAGVSQSPSNKVTEKGKDVELRCDPISGHTALYWYRQSLGQGLEFLIYFQGNSAPDKSGLPSDRFSAERTGGSVSTLTIQRTQQEDSAVYLCASSPNRDRFGEQFFGPGTRLTVL.

The chain has TRBV4-1 and TRBJ1-4, with 9 positions matching TRBD1. The CDR3 contains 15 residues. CDR1 is MGHRA and CDR2 is YSYEKL in the germline V gene. Losses at the gene ends were 4 bases for V and 10 bases for J; bases not matched to a gene: 10. CDR3 residues: CASSPRDRVEGKLFF. Here the CDR3 DNA reads TGCGCCAGCAGCCCCCGGGACAGGGTGGAGGGAAAACTGTTTTTT.

The CDR3 region has the DNA TGTGCCAGTTCCGCCTACAATGAGCAGTTCTTC. Translated: CASSAYNEQFF. This chain links TRBV19 with TRBJ2-1; D gene ambiguous. The V gene's germline CDR1 is LNHDA and CDR2 SQIVND (reference sequence). Trimming cost V 8 bases and J 2 bases, with 4 bases left between them. The CDR3 length is 11 residues. Full variable domain (rest looked up from reference TRBV19 and TRBJ2-1): DGGITQSPKYLFRKEGQNVTLSCEQNLNHDAMYWYRQDPGQGLRLIYYSQIVNDFQKGDIAEGYSVSREKKESFPLTVTSAQKNPTAFYLCASSAYNEQFFGPGTRLTVL.

This chain connects TRBV5-1 to TRBJ1-2; the match to TRBD1 covers 7 bases. Trimming took 1 base from V and 4 from J; bases not matched to a gene: 7. Looked up from germline, CDR1 is SGHRS and CDR2 is YFSETQ. The CDR3 extends over 15 amino acids. The CDR3 protein is CASSLRWTGGYGYTF. The CDR3 DNA reads TGCGCCAGCAGCTTGCGCTGGACAGGAGGCTATGGCTACACCTTC.

This clone came up once. The chain has TRBV27 and TRBJ1-2, with 8 positions matching TRBD1. V gave up 3 bases and J gave up 5 bases; unmatched junction bases: 8. Germline assignment: CDR1 MNHEY and CDR2 SMNVEV (reference sequence). The CDR3 is made up of 15 amino acids. CDR3 residues: CASSFDGQGLYGYTF. The CDR3, as DNA: TGTGCCAGCAGTTTCGACGGACAGGGATTATATGGCTACACCTTC.

The V and J genes are TRBV18 and TRBJ2-7; maybe TRBD1 (6 bases). Trimming removed 4 bases from V and 0 bases from J, with 16 bases in between. This CDR3 is 16 amino acids long. Per the germline V gene, CDR1 is KGHSH and CDR2 is LQKENI. CDR3 bases: TGTGCCAGCTCACTCGGACAGAGCACCCTCTCCTACGAGCAGTACTTC. Amino acid sequence: CASSLGQSTLSYEQYF.

The V and J genes are TRBV13 and TRBJ1-2, with TRBD1 matching over 7 bases. The germline CDR1 and CDR2 sequences are PRHDT and FYEKMQ (reference sequence). J was trimmed by 2 bases and V by 5 bases; bases with no gene match: 11. The CDR3 covers 16 residues. This CDR3 reads CASSPSHRGDNYGYTF. CDR3 in DNA: TGTGCCAGCAGCCCGAGCCACAGGGGCGACAACTATGGCTACACCTTC.

The CDR3 is CASSSGLAGGWADTQYF. CDR3 coding DNA: TGTGCCAGCAGCTCCGGACTAGCGGGGGGGTGGGCAGATACGCAGTATTTT. The chain has TRBV7-3 and TRBJ2-3, with 15 positions matching TRBD2. This CDR3 is built from 17 residues. Per germline, CDR1 SGHTA and CDR2 FQGTGA. V shed 4 bases and J 4 bases; nucleotides not matched to a gene: 6.

This chain joins TRBV11-1 and TRBJ2-7, with TRBD1 matching 7 bases. The CDR3 covers 15 residues. After removal of 5 bases from V and 6 bases from J, the junction contained 13 bases not matched to a gene. The germline V gene encodes CDR1 SGHAT and CDR2 FQDESV (reference sequence). The CDR3, as DNA: TGTGCCAGCAGCGACCTCGGAGACAGGGCCCGCGAGCAGTACTTC. This codes for CASSDLGDRAREQYF.

This clone turned up a few times. The chain combines TRBV9 with TRBJ2-2; no firm D call. The CDR3 sequence is 13 residues long. Trimming removed 1 base at V and 5 bases at J, with 6 bases between. CDR1 is SGDLS and CDR2 is YYNGEE in the germline V gene. CDR3 amino acids: CASSVSRTGELFF. CDR3 sequence (DNA): TGTGCCAGCAGCGTATCCCGGACCGGGGAGCTGTTTTTT.

The V and J genes are TRBV30 and TRBJ1-1; no reliable D call. This CDR3 is built from 11 residues. Trimming removed 5 bases at V and 6 bases at J, with 10 bases between. Germline V gene data show CDR1 as GTSNPN and CDR2 as SVGIG (reference sequence). Here the CDR3 DNA reads TGTGCCTGGCTCCAGGAGGCTGAAGCTTTCTTT. Its translation is CAWLQEAEAFF.

In the case of this clone: The CDR3 carries no conserved terminal phenylalanine or tryptophan, so it likely arises from a read error. No DNA is shown, since the ends of the CDR3 on it are uncertain; the CDR3 is the one TCRdb lists. This sequence joins TRBV7-9 and TRBJ1-1. The germline gives CDR1 SEHNR, CDR2 FQNEAQ (reference sequence). The CDR3 is 11 amino acids in total, end residues counted. CDR3 sequence reads: CASSSLKRLRV.

The V call is TRBV7-8, the J call TRBJ1-1, with 7 bases that match TRBD1. V trimming: 2 bases; J trimming: 4 bases; junction bases outside the gene matches: 7. CDR3 length: 15 amino acids. Germline CDR1 is SGHVS and CDR2 is FQNEAQ. The CDR3 DNA reads as TGTGCCAGCAGCTTAATTCGACAGGGCCGCACTGAAGCTTTCTTT. This codes for CASSLIRQGRTEAFF. Variable domain in full (rest from reference TRBV7-8 and TRBJ1-1): GAGVSQSPRYKVAKRGQDVALRCDPISGHVSLFWYQQALGQGPEFLTYFQNEAQLDKSGLPSDRFFAERPEGSVSTLKIQRTQQEDSAVYLCASSLIRQGRTEAFFGQGTRLTVV.

As regards this clone: At the DNA level, this CDR3 is encoded by other sequences in the same sample as well. The chain uses TRBV7-2 and TRBJ2-7, with 11 bases lining up with TRBD1. Looked up from germline, CDR1 is SGHTA and CDR2 is FQGNSA. V dropped 6 bases and J dropped 2; count of bases not matched to a gene: 3. The CDR3 is 14 residues long. CDR3 sequence reads: CASSPGQGAYEQYF. The CDR3 nucleotides read TGTGCCAGCAGTCCGGGACAGGGGGCCTACGAGCAGTACTTC.

The chain carries TRBV5-1 and TRBJ2-3; 8 bases are shared with TRBD2. The CDR3 extends over 15 amino acids. V lost 4 bases to trimming and J lost 5 bases; unmatched junction nucleotides: 9. The germline V gene encodes CDR1 SGHRS and CDR2 YFSETQ. CDR3 bases: TGCGCCAGCAGCAAAGGGACTAGATCCGGAGATACGCAGTATTTT. It specifies CASSKGTRSGDTQYF. Using reference TRBV5-1 and TRBJ2-3 for the parts outside the CDR3, the full variable domain is KAGVTQTPRYLIKTRGQQVTLSCSPISGHRSVSWYQQTPGQGLQFLFEYFSETQRNKGNFPGRFSGRQFSNSRSEMNVSTLELGDSALYLCASSKGTRSGDTQYFGPGTRLTVL.

The chain is built from TRBV19 and TRBJ1-2, with TRBD1 as a possible D gene (5 bases). V was pared by 1 base and J by 6 bases, with 21 bases between. CDR1 is LNHDA and CDR2 is SQIVND in the germline V gene (reference sequence). The CDR3 totals 17 residues. The CDR3 region is CASSIGRVEVSGDGYTF. CDR3 nucleotide sequence: TGTGCCAGTAGTATAGGCAGGGTCGAAGTGTCTGGGGATGGCTACACCTTC.

The J gene is TRBJ2-7, the V gene TRBV7-3; 7 bases map to TRBD1. Germline CDR1 is SGHTA and CDR2 is FQGTGA. With 5 bases clipped from V and 7 bases from J, the junction kept 8 bases outside the gene matches. CDR3 length equals 13 residues. The CDR3 spells CASSPSTGYEQYF. In DNA, the CDR3 is TGTGCCAGCAGCCCCTCGACAGGGTATGAGCAGTACTTC.

The chain recombines TRBV2 with TRBJ1-2, with D tentatively TRBD1 (6 bases). The germline CDR1 and CDR2 sequences are SNHLY and FYNNEI. The CDR3 loop spans 13 amino acids. The ends were cut back, 7 bases at V and 6 bases at J, with 15 bases in the middle. CDR3 in amino acids: CASTLKGVHGYTF. The CDR3, as DNA: TGTGCCAGCACCCTAAAGGGGGTTCATGGCTACACCTTC.

This sequence joins TRBV3-1 (or the pseudogene TRBV3-2) and TRBJ2-3; D gene ambiguous. Deletions cut 1 base from V and 4 bases from J, with 6 bases between. The CDR3 extends over 13 amino acids. Germline V gene lookup returns CDR1 LGHDT and CDR2 YNNKEL (reference sequence). In nucleotides, the CDR3 is TGTGCCAGCAGCCAAGCGACTCCAGATACGCAGTATTTT. This sequence encodes CASSQATPDTQYF.

The chain has TRBV5-1 and TRBJ1-2, with TRBD1 identical over 7 bases. In germline, CDR1 is SGHRS, CDR2 YFSETQ. This CDR3 contains 13 residues. J gave up 2 bases and V 6 bases, and 4 bases lay outside the gene matches. CDR3 bases: TGCGCCAGCACGACAGGGACAAACTATGGCTACACCTTC. The encoded protein is CASTTGTNYGYTF.

The chain couples TRBV18 to TRBJ2-7; D possibly corresponds to TRBD1 (6 bases). Germline lookup yields CDR1 KGHSH and CDR2 LQKENI. V was shortened by 0 bases and J by 5 bases, with 8 bases between the two germline ends. There are 13 residues in the CDR3. Here the CDR3 reads CASSPPAGDEQYF. DNA of the CDR3: TGTGCCAGCTCACCACCGGCAGGGGACGAGCAGTACTTC. Full variable domain (rest looked up from reference TRBV18 and TRBJ2-7): NAGVMQNPRHLVRRRGQEARLRCSPMKGHSHVYWYRQLPEEGLKFMVYLQKENIIDESGMPKERFSAEFPKEGPSILRIQQVVRGDSAAYFCASSPPAGDEQYFGPGTRLTVT.

The rearrangement joins TRBV10-2 to TRBJ2-2; 12 bases map to TRBD2. With V trimmed by 7 bases and J by 5 bases, 8 bases remained unmatched. This CDR3 contains 16 residues. Germline V CDR1 and CDR2: WSHSY, SAAADI. CDR3 coding DNA: TGCGCCAGCACCTTACTAGCGGGGGGTCCTACCGGGGAGCTGTTTTTT. It specifies CASTLLAGGPTGELFF.

The V call is TRBV9, the J call TRBJ1-6; D possibly corresponds to TRBD1 (5 bases). The germline gives CDR1 SGDLS, CDR2 YYNGEE. There are 15 residues in the CDR3. Trimming stripped 4 bases from V and 10 bases from J, with 18 bases between. The CDR3 loop is CASSNTQLSGSPLHF. The DNA of the CDR3 is TGTGCCAGCAGCAATACACAGTTATCAGGGTCACCCCTCCACTTT.